The clone carrying this TCR beta chain was seen many times. The data belong to a study of T cells after yellow fever vaccination. TCRdb passed the 5' RACE reads through MiXCR, listing each CDR3 protein once. The data show about 230,000 distinct CDR3 sequences, 5.5% to 8.5% seen once. Looked up from germline, CDR1 is MNHEY and CDR2 is SVGEGT. V lost 8 bases, J lost 2 bases, and 11 bases stayed unmatched. CDR3 length: 15 amino acids. Material: CD4+ T cells sorted from PBMCs, obtained on the day of the yellow fever booster vaccination. The receptor was isolated from a man between 25 and 39 years old who received the YFV17D yellow fever vaccine. The genes are TRBV6-2 or TRBV6-3 and TRBJ2-7; 8 bases match TRBD2. CDR3 DNA: TGTGCCAGCTCTTACGAGCCGGGAGGGGCCTACGAGCAGTACTTC. Encoded protein: CASSYEPGGAYEQYF.